The source of this TCR beta chain is a study of response to subunit inactivated influenza vaccine. Worth noting for this clonotype: Antigen unknown.

Study-level results: The study's authors posited that every seasonal influenza vaccination enlists few new T cells.

There are 12 residues in the CDR3. Per the germline V gene, CDR1 is DFQATT and CDR2 is SNEGSKA (reference sequence). V was pared by 5 bases and J by 5 bases, with 12 bases between. TCRdb redid the calling of the RT-PCR reads with MiXCR, one entry per CDR3 protein. The sample has over 800,000 distinct CDR3 sequences, 21% seen once. This rearrangement joins TRBV20-1 to TRBJ2-5, with D perhaps TRBD2 (6 bases). The material was PBMCs from blood, obtained roughly 5 days after vaccination. The source is a man aged 45-65 years who received an inactivated influenza vaccine. The CDR3 is CSAWGDSETQYF. The CDR3 DNA is TGCAGTGCTTGGGGGGATTCGGAGACCCAGTACTTC.